This TCR beta chain was sequenced in a study of blood T cell repertoires in COVID-19. Under the authors' procedure: Estimates of nucleated cell counts were drawn from the amplification of reference gene primers. Assay used: immunoSEQ multiplex PCR; TCRdb lists only in-frame clones, some missing. D and trimming come from the DNA, and the V and J calls and clone size come from that table. Of about 210,000 clones listed, roughly 83% are singletons. In assigning cohorts, the study relied on participant-reported clinical history. Sample: PBMCs or T cells enriched from blood (not recorded which). The clonotype originates from a man aged 40-50 years with acute COVID-19.

CDR3 coding DNA: TGCGCCAGCAGCTTGGGGACTAGCGGACTCCACAATGAGCAGTTCTTC. This gives the protein CASSLGTSGLHNEQFF. The chain has TRBV5-1 and TRBJ2-1; 10 bases are shared with TRBD2. Per germline, CDR1 SGHRS and CDR2 YFSETQ. Trimming took 0 bases from V and 5 from J; bases not matched to a gene: 5. The CDR3 has 16 amino acids.